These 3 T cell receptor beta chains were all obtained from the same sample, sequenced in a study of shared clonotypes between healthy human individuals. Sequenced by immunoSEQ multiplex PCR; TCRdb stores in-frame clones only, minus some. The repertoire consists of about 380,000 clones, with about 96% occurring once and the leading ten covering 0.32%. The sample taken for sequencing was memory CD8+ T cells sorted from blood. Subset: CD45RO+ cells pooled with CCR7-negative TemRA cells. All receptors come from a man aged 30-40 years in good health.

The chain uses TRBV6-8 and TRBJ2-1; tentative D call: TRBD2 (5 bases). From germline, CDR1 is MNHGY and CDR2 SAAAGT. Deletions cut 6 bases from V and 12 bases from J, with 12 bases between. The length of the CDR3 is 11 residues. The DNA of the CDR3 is TGTGCCAGCAGCCCAAGCGGTCTGCAGTTCTTC. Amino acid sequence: CASSPSGLQFF.

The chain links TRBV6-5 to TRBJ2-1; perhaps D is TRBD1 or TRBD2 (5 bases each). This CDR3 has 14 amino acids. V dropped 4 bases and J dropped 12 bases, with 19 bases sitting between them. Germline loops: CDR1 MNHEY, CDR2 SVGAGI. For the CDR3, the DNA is TGTGCCAGCAGTTTGGGGACCCAGACCCCCCCGCAGTTCTTC. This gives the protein CASSLGTQTPPQFF.

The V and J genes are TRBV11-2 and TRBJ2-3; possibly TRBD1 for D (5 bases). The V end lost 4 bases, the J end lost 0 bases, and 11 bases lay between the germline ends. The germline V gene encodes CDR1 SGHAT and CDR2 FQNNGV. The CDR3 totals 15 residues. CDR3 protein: CASSSRAVSTDTQYF. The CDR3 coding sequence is TGTGCCAGCAGCTCCAGGGCGGTAAGCACAGATACGCAGTATTTT. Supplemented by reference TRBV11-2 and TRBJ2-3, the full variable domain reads EAGVAQSPRYKIIEKRQSVAFWCNPISGHATLYWYQQILGQGPKLLIQFQNNGVVDDSQLPKDRFSAERLKGVDSTLKIQPAKLEDSAVYLCASSSRAVSTDTQYFGPGTRLTVL.